Shown below are 20 T cell receptor beta chains from a single sample sequenced in a study of molecular identifiers for immune sequencing clone quantification. TCRdb re-derived calls from the PCR reads in MiXCR, one entry per CDR3 protein. The sample has over 550,000 distinct CDR3 sequences, over 25% seen once. Sequenced material: naive CD8+ T cells from blood, with Jurkat cell RNA spiked in. The sample's subset: FACS-sorted CD8+CD4-CCR7+CD45RA+ naive T cells. The receptor set was obtained from a human donor in good health. Some libraries in this study had Jurkat cell RNA spiked in.

This clonotype was counted ten times or more. The V gene is TRBV20-1, the J gene TRBJ2-7; TRBD1 matches at 7 bases. CDR1 is DFQATT and CDR2 is SNEGSKA in the germline V gene (reference sequence). The ends lost 3 bases at V and 2 bases at J; junction bases unmatched: 4. CDR3 length equals 13 residues. The CDR3 loop is CSARSQGAYEQYF. CDR3 coding DNA: TGCAGTGCTAGGTCGCAGGGGGCCTACGAGCAGTACTTC.

The chain couples TRBV9 to TRBJ2-7, with D tentatively TRBD1 or TRBD2 (5 bases each). Looked up from germline, CDR1 is SGDLS and CDR2 is YYNGEE. CDR3 size: 14 residues. Trimming took 3 bases from V and 4 from J, leaving 14 bases between them. CDR3 nucleotides: TGTGCCAGCAGCGGTGAGGGGCCCAAATACGAGCAGTACTTC. It is translated as CASSGEGPKYEQYF. The variable domain in full, completed from reference TRBV9 and TRBJ2-7, reads DSGVTQTPKHLITATGQRVTLRCSPRSGDLSVYWYQQSLDQGLQFLIQYYNGEERAKGNILERFSAQQFPDLHSELNLSSLELGDSALYFCASSGEGPKYEQYFGPGTRLTVT.

This clonotype was recorded only once. A much larger clone differs by one base, so this may be a read error. The J gene is TRBJ2-3, the V gene TRBV4-1; tentative D call: TRBD2 (5 bases). Germline values: CDR1 MGHRA, CDR2 YSYEKL. CDR3 size: 13 residues. CDR3 loop: CASGQASGDTQYF. The DNA of the CDR3 is TGCGCCAGCGGCCAAGCGAGCGGCGATACGCAGTATTTT.

A remark on this clonotype: A much larger clone is a single base away; this may be a read error. The V and J genes are TRBV27 and TRBJ1-1, with D unresolved. The CDR3 extends over 12 amino acids. The V gene's germline CDR1 is MNHEY and CDR2 SMNVEV (reference sequence). CDR3 residues: CAGSSPGTEAFF. Here the CDR3 DNA reads TGTGCCGGCAGTTCGCCGGGCACTGAAGCTTTCTTT.

This clonotype was seen a handful of times. The chain employs TRBV7-9 and TRBJ2-2; D is possibly TRBD1 (6 bases). The length of the CDR3 is 15 residues. V was clipped by 8 bases and J by 4 bases, with 17 bases between them. Germline V lookup: CDR1 SEHNR, CDR2 FQNEAQ (reference sequence). The CDR3 spells CASGKGTLSTGELFF. CDR3 nucleotides: TGTGCCAGCGGCAAAGGGACATTGAGCACCGGGGAGCTGTTTTTT.

V gene TRBV28 combines with J gene TRBJ1-3, with D maybe TRBD1 (5 bases). V dropped 1 base and J dropped 0 bases, with 13 bases sitting between them. Germline CDR1 and CDR2: MDHEN and SYDVKM. CDR3 length equals 17 residues. CDR3 DNA: TGTGCCAGCAGTTTATCGGGGGGATTGACCTCTGGAAACACCATATATTTT. Its protein product is CASSLSGGLTSGNTIYF.

This clonotype was recorded once. The chain links TRBV11-2 to TRBJ2-2; no firm D call. V was shortened by 1 base and J by 7 bases, with 10 bases between the two germline ends. This CDR3 has 14 residues. Germline V gives CDR1 SGHAT, CDR2 FQNNGV. As DNA, the CDR3 is TGTGCCAGCAGCTTAGTCCCAGAGGACGGGGAGCTGTTTTTT. Its protein product is CASSLVPEDGELFF.

This clonotype was seen a few times. This chain uses TRBV3-2 with TRBJ2-7; TRBD1 was called by the table and not checked on the DNA. TRBV3-2 is marked as a pseudogene. This CDR3 region has 13 residues. CDR3: CASSPGVVYEQYF. Written as DNA, the CDR3 is TGTGCCAGCAGCCCCGGGGTTGTCTACGAGCAGTACTTC.

The table lists this clonotype with a few counts. This sequence joins TRBV27 and TRBJ2-2; D is undetermined. V was shortened by 5 bases and J by 7 bases, with 14 bases between the two germline ends. The CDR3 runs 14 residues. Germline V CDR1 and CDR2: MNHEY, SMNVEV (reference sequence). CDR3 bases: TGTGCCAGCAGTCACGGACCCCACGGCGGGGAGCTGTTTTTT. Protein product: CASSHGPHGGELFF.

A few counts support this clonotype. A much larger clone sits a single nucleotide away, making a read error possible. This chain links TRBV29-1 with TRBJ1-1, with D uncertain. Germline values: CDR1 SQVTM, CDR2 ANQGSEA. The CDR3 loop spans 10 amino acids. V lost 6 bases, J lost 6 bases, and 8 bases lay in between. CDR3 protein: CSVREAEAFF. The CDR3 DNA sequence: TGCAGCGTACGGGAGGCTGAAGCTTTCTTT.

This clonotype was observed at least ten times. The chain joins TRBV9 to TRBJ1-1; unclear D gene. V shed 0 bases and J shed 0 bases, with 9 bases lying between them. The CDR3 length is 15 residues. Germline V gene lookup returns CDR1 SGDLS and CDR2 YYNGEE. The DNA of the CDR3 is TGTGCCAGCAGCGTAGTAGAGGATATGAACACTGAAGCTTTCTTT. It translates to CASSVVEDMNTEAFF. The variable domain in full, with the rest retrieved from reference TRBV9 and TRBJ1-1, is DSGVTQTPKHLITATGQRVTLRCSPRSGDLSVYWYQQSLDQGLQFLIQYYNGEERAKGNILERFSAQQFPDLHSELNLSSLELGDSALYFCASSVVEDMNTEAFFGQGTRLTVV.

Ten or more counts support this clonotype. The rearrangement uses TRBV7-2 and TRBJ1-6; D may be TRBD1 (5 bases). Germline assignment: CDR1 SGHTA and CDR2 FQGNSA. This CDR3 is built from 17 residues. V gave up 1 base and J gave up 6 bases, with 16 bases separating them. CDR3 amino acids: CASSLVGGQVLNSPLHF. The CDR3 DNA follows: TGTGCCAGCAGCTTAGTAGGCGGACAAGTACTTAATTCACCCCTCCACTTT.

This clonotype was seen ten or more times. The rearrangement uses TRBV12-3 or TRBV12-4 and TRBJ1-1; D ambiguous. CDR3 length: 12 amino acids. The V end lost 6 bases, the J end lost 5 bases, and 10 bases lay between the germline ends. The CDR3 bases are TGTGCCAGCAGCCAAGTAGGGACTGAAGCTTTCTTT. This translates into CASSQVGTEAFF.

The J gene is TRBJ1-1, the V gene TRBV7-8; no definite D call. V was trimmed by 5 bases and J by 4 bases, leaving 14 bases between them. Germline V gives CDR1 SGHVS, CDR2 FQNEAQ. CDR3 length: 14 residues. The CDR3, as DNA: TGTGCCAGCAGCCTTAGAGGTGGTGCCACTGAAGCTTTCTTT. Residues: CASSLRGGATEAFF.

The V and J genes are TRBV4-3 and TRBJ2-4; the D is unclear. The CDR3 is 15 amino acids. Trimming removed 0 bases at V and 7 bases at J, with 13 bases between. CDR1 and CDR2 (germline): LGHNA, YSLEER. CDR3 residues: CASSQDATAGNIQYF. Written as DNA, the CDR3 is TGCGCCAGCAGCCAAGATGCCACTGCTGGGAACATTCAGTACTTC.

CDR3: CASSYARAGGPSYEQYF. In nucleotides, the CDR3 is TGTGCCAGCAGTTACGCCCGAGCGGGAGGGCCATCCTACGAGCAGTACTTC. V gene TRBV6-2 or TRBV6-3 combines with J gene TRBJ2-7; 10 nucleotides match TRBD2. Germline V gives CDR1 MNHEY, CDR2 SVGEGT. This CDR3 region has 17 residues. With V trimmed by 2 bases and J by 1 base, 8 bases remained unmatched.

As concerns this clonotype: A much larger clone sits a single nucleotide away, making a read error possible. This chain uses TRBV12-5 with TRBJ2-5, with D tentatively TRBD1 (5 bases). CDR3 length equals 14 residues. Between the trimmed V and J ends, which lost 6 bases and 4 bases, there was a span of 15 bases. Germline CDR1 and CDR2: LGHNT and FRNRAP. CDR3 in DNA: TGTGCTAGTGGCAAATCGGGCAGGGCAGAGACCCAGTACTTC. It codes for CASGKSGRAETQYF.

Only a few counts were recorded for this clonotype. With a much larger clone just one base away, this may be a read error. The V call is TRBV9, the J call TRBJ2-7, with D perhaps TRBD1 (6 bases). This CDR3 region has 13 residues. V was cut by 2 bases and J by 0 bases, with 6 bases left in between. Germline CDR1 reads SGDLS; CDR2 reads YYNGEE. The CDR3 sequence is CASSVDSSYEQYF. CDR3 in DNA: TGTGCCAGCAGCGTGGACAGCTCCTACGAGCAGTACTTC.

Of note for this clonotype: The junction departs from germline at one end; a sequencing error may be responsible. The chain couples TRBV7-6 to TRBJ2-6; TRBD2 matches at 8 bases. Germline CDR1 and CDR2: SGHVS and FNYEAQ. The CDR3 extends over 17 amino acids. The CDR3 loop is CASGLISGGSGANVLTF. The CDR3 nucleotides read TGTGCCAGCGGCTTAATTTCGGGAGGGTCTGGGGCCAACGTCCTGACTTTC.

The chain recombines TRBV7-8 with TRBJ1-4, with a tentative D call TRBD1 (6 bases). The CDR3 length is 16 residues. V lost 6 bases, J lost 6 bases, and 20 bases lay in between. CDR1 is SGHVS, CDR2 FQNEAQ, per germline. The CDR3 loop is CASSPAGGGSDEKLFF. The DNA for the CDR3 is TGTGCCAGCAGTCCTGCCGGGGGGGGCTCAGATGAAAAACTGTTTTTT.